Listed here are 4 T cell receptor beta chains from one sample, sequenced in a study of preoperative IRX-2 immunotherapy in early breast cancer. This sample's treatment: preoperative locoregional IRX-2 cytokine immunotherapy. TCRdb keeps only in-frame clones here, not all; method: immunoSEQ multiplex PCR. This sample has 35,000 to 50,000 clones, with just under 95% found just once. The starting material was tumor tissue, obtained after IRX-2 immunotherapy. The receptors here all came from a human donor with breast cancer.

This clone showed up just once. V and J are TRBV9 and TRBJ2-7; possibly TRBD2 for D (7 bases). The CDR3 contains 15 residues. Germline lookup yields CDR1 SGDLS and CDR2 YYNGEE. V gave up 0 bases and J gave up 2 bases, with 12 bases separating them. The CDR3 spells CASSVAGGPTYEQYF. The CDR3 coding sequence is TGTGCCAGCAGCGTAGCCGGGGGGCCGACCTACGAGCAGTACTTC.

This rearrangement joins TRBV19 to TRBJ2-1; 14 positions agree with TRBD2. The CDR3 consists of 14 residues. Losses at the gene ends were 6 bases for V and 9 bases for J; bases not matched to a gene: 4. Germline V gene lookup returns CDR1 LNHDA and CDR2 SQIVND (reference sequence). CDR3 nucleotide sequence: TGTGCCAGTAGGGGACTAGCGGGAGCGGGTGAGCAGTTCTTC. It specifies CASRGLAGAGEQFF. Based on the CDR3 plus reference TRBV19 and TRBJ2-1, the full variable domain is DGGITQSPKYLFRKEGQNVTLSCEQNLNHDAMYWYRQDPGQGLRLIYYSQIVNDFQKGDIAEGYSVSREKKESFPLTVTSAQKNPTAFYLCASRGLAGAGEQFFGPGTRLTVL.

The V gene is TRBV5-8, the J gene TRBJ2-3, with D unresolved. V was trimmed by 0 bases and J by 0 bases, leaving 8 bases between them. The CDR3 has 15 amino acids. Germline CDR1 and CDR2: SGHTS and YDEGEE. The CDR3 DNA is TGTGCCAGCAGCTTGGACATAAGGAGCACAGATACGCAGTATTTT. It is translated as CASSLDIRSTDTQYF. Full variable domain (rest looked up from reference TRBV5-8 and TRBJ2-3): EAGVTQSPTHLIKTRGQQATLRCSPISGHTSVYWYQQALGLGLQFLLWYDEGEERNRGNFPPRFSGRQFPNYSSELNVNALELEDSALYLCASSLDIRSTDTQYFGPGTRLTVL.

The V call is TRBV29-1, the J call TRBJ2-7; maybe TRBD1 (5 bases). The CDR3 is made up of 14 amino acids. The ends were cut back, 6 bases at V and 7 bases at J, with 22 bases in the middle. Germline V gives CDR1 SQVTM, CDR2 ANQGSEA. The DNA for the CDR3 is TGCAGCGTAACCGGACACCGCCAGTTCGGGGAGCAGTACTTC. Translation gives CSVTGHRQFGEQYF.